The rows below give T cell receptor beta chains drawn from one sample of a study of blood T cells in healthy people across ages. Each CDR3 protein gets one entry after TCRdb re-called the 5' RACE reads with MiXCR. The data hold hundreds of thousands of distinct CDR3 sequences, with about 52% observed a single time. Sample: blood. These receptors originate from a man in his 60s in good health. The CDR3 runs from the conserved cysteine through the conserved F or W. The D gene is left open where the match is weak. Part of the rows lack a size; the others show once, few, many or a class for expanded clones.

J gene: TRBJ2-5; D gene: TRBD2; V gene: TRBV7-9; clone size: few; CDR3 DNA: TGTGCCAGCAGCGGAACCGCGACTAGCGGTCAAGAGACCCAGTACTTC; CDR3 protein: CASSGTATSGQETQYF
J gene: TRBJ2-5; D gene: TRBD1; V gene: TRBV5-1; clone size: -; CDR3 DNA: TGCGCCAGCAGCTTGGCCGAACAGGGGAAAGAGACCCAGTACTTC; CDR3 protein: CASSLAEQGKETQYF
J gene: TRBJ2-5; D gene: TRBD2; V gene: TRBV29-1; clone size: few; CDR3 DNA: TGCAGCTGGGAGCTAGCGGGCCTCGGGGAGACCCAGTACTTC; CDR3 protein: CSWELAGLGETQYF
J gene: TRBJ2-3; D gene: -; V gene: TRBV30; clone size: -; CDR3 DNA: TGTGCCTGGAGTCCCCTGGCAGGCGGGCGTCCAGATACGCAGTATTTT; CDR3 protein: CAWSPLAGGRPDTQYF
J gene: TRBJ1-2; D gene: -; V gene: TRBV10-3; clone size: -; CDR3 DNA: TGTGCCATCAGGGACGGACCCCTGTATGGCTACACCTTC; CDR3 protein: CAIRDGPLYGYTF
J gene: TRBJ2-3; D gene: TRBD1; V gene: TRBV11-3; clone size: -; CDR3 DNA: TGTGCCAGCAGCCCAAGACAGGGGGCCTCAGATACGCAGTATTTT; CDR3 protein: CASSPRQGASDTQYF
J gene: TRBJ1-4; D gene: -; V gene: TRBV5-1; clone size: -; CDR3 DNA: TGCGCCAGCAGCTTTCAAGGAGCTAATGAAAAACTGTTTTTT; CDR3 protein: CASSFQGANEKLFF
J gene: TRBJ2-1; D gene: TRBD2; V gene: TRBV12-3/TRBV12-4; clone size: few; CDR3 DNA: TGTGCCAGCAGCTTCGGGACTAGCGGGAGGGCCAGTCGTGAGCAGTTCTTC; CDR3 protein: CASSFGTSGRASREQFF
J gene: TRBJ2-3; D gene: -; V gene: TRBV2; clone size: few; CDR3 DNA: TGTGCCAGCACTCGATGGTCCTCCACAGATACGCAGTATTTT; CDR3 protein: CASTRWSSTDTQYF
J gene: TRBJ2-1; D gene: TRBD1; V gene: TRBV29-1; clone size: few; CDR3 DNA: TGCAGCGCTAGGACAGGGGGCGGGAATGAGCAGTTCTTC; CDR3 protein: CSARTGGGNEQFF
J gene: TRBJ2-7; D gene: TRBD1; V gene: TRBV28; clone size: few; CDR3 DNA: TGTGCCTCCACAAGGCAGGGGGCAACCTACGAGCAGTACTTC; CDR3 protein: CASTRQGATYEQYF
J gene: TRBJ2-1; D gene: TRBD1; V gene: TRBV6-6; clone size: -; CDR3 DNA: TGTGCCAGCAGACAGACAGGGTATGAGCAGTTCTTC; CDR3 protein: CASRQTGYEQFF
J gene: TRBJ2-1; D gene: TRBD2; V gene: TRBV29-1; clone size: once; CDR3 DNA: TGCAGCGTCGTAGCGGGAGTTAATGAGCAGTTCTTC; CDR3 protein: CSVVAGVNEQFF
J gene: TRBJ2-3; D gene: -; V gene: TRBV15; clone size: -; CDR3 DNA: TGTGCCACCAGCAGTCAAACCTGGGCAGATACGCAGTATTTT; CDR3 protein: CATSSQTWADTQYF
J gene: TRBJ2-7; D gene: -; V gene: TRBV10-2; clone size: few; CDR3 DNA: TGCGCCAGCAGTGAGGACCTGCCGGGTATCGGTTACGAGCAGTACTTC; CDR3 protein: CASSEDLPGIGYEQYF
J gene: TRBJ2-3; D gene: TRBD2; V gene: TRBV28; clone size: -; CDR3 DNA: TGTGCCACCGGGACTAGCGGGAGCGGGATAGCAGATACGCAGTATTTT; CDR3 protein: CATGTSGSGIADTQYF
J gene: TRBJ1-6; D gene: TRBD1; V gene: TRBV5-1; clone size: -; CDR3 DNA: TGCGCCAGCAGCAGGGACAGAGCTGGGAATTCACCCCTCCACTTT; CDR3 protein: CASSRDRAGNSPLHF
J gene: TRBJ2-3; D gene: -; V gene: TRBV15; clone size: -; CDR3 DNA: TGTGCCACCAGCAGAGATTCAGATACGCAGTATTTT; CDR3 protein: CATSRDSDTQYF
J gene: TRBJ1-1; D gene: -; V gene: TRBV29-1; clone size: -; CDR3 DNA: TGCAGCGTTCAACCCGGGACCGTTATGAACACTGAAGCTTTCTTT; CDR3 protein: CSVQPGTVMNTEAFF
J gene: TRBJ2-1; D gene: TRBD1; V gene: TRBV6-1; clone size: -; CDR3 DNA: TGTGCCAGCAGTGCCACCGGGACAGGGCTAAATGAGCAGTTCTTC; CDR3 protein: CASSATGTGLNEQFF
J gene: TRBJ2-1; D gene: TRBD2; V gene: TRBV7-2; clone size: -; CDR3 DNA: TGTGCCAGCAGCTTAATCCCGGGGGGGAGTGAGCAGTTCTTC; CDR3 protein: CASSLIPGGSEQFF
J gene: TRBJ2-5; D gene: -; V gene: TRBV2; clone size: -; CDR3 DNA: TGTGCCAGCATGGCGGGGGAGACCCAGTACTTC; CDR3 protein: CASMAGETQYF
J gene: TRBJ2-3; D gene: -; V gene: TRBV4-3; clone size: -; CDR3 DNA: TGCGCCAGCAGCCAAGCCGTGGCTAGCGCCACAGATACGCAGTATTTT; CDR3 protein: CASSQAVASATDTQYF
J gene: TRBJ2-4; D gene: -; V gene: TRBV21-1; clone size: -; CDR3 DNA: TGTGCCTGCAGCAGCCGACAGGGGCTAGCCAAAAACATTCAGTACTTC; CDR3 protein: CACSSRQGLAKNIQYF
J gene: TRBJ2-7; D gene: TRBD1; V gene: TRBV30; clone size: -; CDR3 DNA: TGTGCCTGGAGTCGGGGACAGGGGAGCCTCGAGCAGTACTTC; CDR3 protein: CAWSRGQGSLEQYF
J gene: TRBJ2-7; D gene: TRBD1; V gene: TRBV20-1; clone size: few; CDR3 DNA: TGCAGCCCCACCGGGACAGGGGCCAACGAGCAGTACTTC; CDR3 protein: CSPTGTGANEQYF
J gene: TRBJ2-7; D gene: -; V gene: TRBV29-1; clone size: -; CDR3 DNA: TGCAGCGTTTCCAGGGCGGACCCTTACGAGCAGTACTTC; CDR3 protein: CSVSRADPYEQYF
J gene: TRBJ2-3; D gene: -; V gene: TRBV3-1; clone size: many; CDR3 DNA: TGTGCCAGCAGCCATCCAAGTAATAGCAGAGCCACAGATACGCAGTATTTT; CDR3 protein: CASSHPSNSRATDTQYF
J gene: TRBJ1-5; D gene: -; V gene: TRBV12-3/TRBV12-4; clone size: -; CDR3 DNA: TGTGCCAGCAGTCACAGGGAACAGCCCCAGCATTTT; CDR3 protein: CASSHREQPQHF
J gene: TRBJ2-7; D gene: TRBD2; V gene: TRBV4-1; clone size: -; CDR3 DNA: TGCGCCAGCAGCCCTCAAACGACTAGCTTATCCGGCGAGCAGTACTTC; CDR3 protein: CASSPQTTSLSGEQYF
J gene: TRBJ1-2; D gene: TRBD1; V gene: TRBV7-9; clone size: -; CDR3 DNA: TGTGCCAGCAGCCTCATCGGGGGGGACAGTGGGTATGGCTACACCTTC; CDR3 protein: CASSLIGGDSGYGYTF
J gene: TRBJ2-3; D gene: -; V gene: TRBV10-3; clone size: -; CDR3 DNA: TGTGCCATCAGTGGGGACTCCTACACAGATACGCAGTATTTT; CDR3 protein: CAISGDSYTDTQYF
J gene: TRBJ2-1; D gene: TRBD2; V gene: TRBV7-2; clone size: -; CDR3 DNA: TGTGCCAGCAGCCGGACTAGCGGGAGGGGGAATGAGCAGTTCTTC; CDR3 protein: CASSRTSGRGNEQFF
J gene: TRBJ2-7; D gene: -; V gene: TRBV29-1; clone size: -; CDR3 DNA: TGCAGCGTTCTTGACAGTGGCTGGGAGCAGTACTTC; CDR3 protein: CSVLDSGWEQYF
J gene: TRBJ2-1; D gene: TRBD2; V gene: TRBV11-3; clone size: -; CDR3 DNA: TGTGCCAGCAGCTCGGGACTAGCGGGGCAATACAATGAGCAGTTCTTC; CDR3 protein: CASSSGLAGQYNEQFF
J gene: TRBJ1-6; D gene: -; V gene: TRBV20-1; clone size: few; CDR3 DNA: TGCAGTGCTAGAGCCCTGGCGGGGGGGAATTCACCCCTCCACTTT; CDR3 protein: CSARALAGGNSPLHF
J gene: TRBJ2-1; D gene: -; V gene: TRBV20-1; clone size: once; CDR3 DNA: TGCAGTGCTCCCGGAGGGGCGCCGGTCCAGTTCTTC; CDR3 protein: CSAPGGAPVQFF
J gene: TRBJ1-2; D gene: TRBD1; V gene: TRBV20-1; clone size: -; CDR3 DNA: TGCAGTGTTAGTCACCGTAGCAGGGGGCGATTTGGCTACACCTTC; CDR3 protein: CSVSHRSRGRFGYTF
J gene: TRBJ2-3; D gene: -; V gene: TRBV6-5; clone size: few; CDR3 DNA: TGTGCCAGCAGTTACTCGGGGGGGCGGCAGTATTTT; CDR3 protein: CASSYSGGRQYF
J gene: TRBJ2-3; D gene: -; V gene: TRBV11-2; clone size: -; CDR3 DNA: TGTGCCAGCAGCTTAGAAGGCAGAACGGCCACGCAGTATTTT; CDR3 protein: CASSLEGRTATQYF
J gene: TRBJ2-7; D gene: -; V gene: TRBV3-1; clone size: -; CDR3 DNA: TGTGCCAGCAGCCAAGATAGAGTTAGGGAGACCCCGTACTTC; CDR3 protein: CASSQDRVRETPYF
J gene: TRBJ2-1; D gene: TRBD2; V gene: TRBV24-1; clone size: -; CDR3 DNA: TGTGCCACCAGTGATTGGACTAGCGCAGACAATGAGCAGTTCTTC; CDR3 protein: CATSDWTSADNEQFF
J gene: TRBJ2-5; D gene: TRBD1; V gene: TRBV5-1; clone size: -; CDR3 DNA: TGCGCCAGCAGTCAGACAGGGGGCCCGGTGGGAGAGACCCAGTACTTC; CDR3 protein: CASSQTGGPVGETQYF
J gene: TRBJ2-5; D gene: -; V gene: TRBV9; clone size: few; CDR3 DNA: TGTGCCAGCAGCGTAGGGCAGGGCGCAGAGACCCAGTACTTC; CDR3 protein: CASSVGQGAETQYF
J gene: TRBJ2-5; D gene: TRBD1; V gene: TRBV5-1; clone size: -; CDR3 DNA: TGCGCCAGCAGCCCCCCGGACAGGGAACAAGAGACCCAGTACTTC; CDR3 protein: CASSPPDREQETQYF
J gene: TRBJ2-7; D gene: TRBD1; V gene: TRBV18; clone size: -; CDR3 DNA: TGTGCCAGCTCACCACTCTCGGGACAGGTCGACTACGAGCAGTACTTC; CDR3 protein: CASSPLSGQVDYEQYF
J gene: TRBJ2-5; D gene: -; V gene: TRBV11-2; clone size: few; CDR3 DNA: TGTGCCAGCAGCCCGCCCGGGCTCTCCCTTAAAGAGACCCAGTACTTC; CDR3 protein: CASSPPGLSLKETQYF
J gene: TRBJ2-5; D gene: -; V gene: TRBV2; clone size: -; CDR3 DNA: TGTGCCAGTCTTCGGGGTCGAACGGAGACCCAGTACTTC; CDR3 protein: CASLRGRTETQYF